The rows below give T cell receptor beta chains drawn from one sample of a study of blood T cell repertoires in COVID-19. TCRdb keeps only in-frame clones here, not all; method: immunoSEQ multiplex PCR. The repertoire consists of around 320,000 clones, with more than 85% occurring once and the leading ten covering about 4.2%. Sequenced input: PBMCs or T cells enriched from blood (not recorded which). All receptors come from a woman aged 25 to 39 who had been exposed to COVID-19. Each CDR3 is given with its conserved first and last residue. A D gene is named only where the DNA matches it firmly. Size tells how often a clone was seen (once, few, many) or the class of an expanded clone, and some rows leave it out.

v_call	clone_size	d_call	j_call	cdr3_aa	cdr3_nt
TRBV6-5	.	.	TRBJ2-4	CASMRLGGIKNIQYF	TGTGCCAGCATGAGGTTGGGGGGAATAAAAAACATTCAGTACTTC
TRBV9	.	TRBD1	TRBJ1-2	CASSKDPGTDDYGYTF	TGTGCCAGCAGCAAAGACCCCGGGACAGACGACTATGGCTACACCTTC
TRBV11-3	few	TRBD1	TRBJ1-1	CASSPRQGSTEAFF	TGTGCCAGCAGCCCGCGACAGGGCTCCACTGAAGCTTTCTTT
TRBV7-9	.	.	TRBJ2-7	CASSNQAGSTYEQYF	TGTGCCAGCAGCAATCAGGCGGGGTCCACCTACGAGCAGTACTTC
TRBV28	few	TRBD1	TRBJ2-7	CASSPIDRGVGEQYF	TGTGCCAGCAGTCCAATCGACAGGGGGGTAGGGGAGCAGTACTTC
TRBV12-3/TRBV12-4	.	TRBD1	TRBJ1-2	CASSLKGAGGYTF	TGTGCCAGCAGTTTAAAGGGGGCTGGTGGCTACACCTTC
TRBV7-2	.	TRBD1	TRBJ1-4	CASSLQGGRNEKLFF	TGTGCCAGCAGCTTACAAGGGGGCCGGAATGAAAAACTGTTTTTT
TRBV7-9	.	TRBD2	TRBJ2-3	CASSFELAAFTDTQYF	TGTGCCAGCAGCTTCGAACTAGCGGCATTCACAGATACGCAGTATTTT
TRBV7-2	.	.	TRBJ1-4	CASSWGLGGEKLFF	TGTGCCAGCAGCTGGGGGTTGGGGGGTGAAAAACTGTTTTTT
TRBV2	.	.	TRBJ1-4	CATREGRTNEKLFF	TGTGCCACCCGGGAGGGAAGAACTAATGAAAAACTGTTTTTT
TRBV27	.	.	TRBJ2-3	CASRRQVLPQYF	TGTGCCAGCAGGCGACAGGTTCTTCCGCAGTATTTT
TRBV29-1	once	.	TRBJ2-5	CSVAQQETQYF	TGCAGCGTTGCCCAGCAAGAGACCCAGTACTTC
TRBV11-3	.	TRBD1	TRBJ1-5	CASSLSLRGLLSNQPQHF	TGTGCCAGCAGCTTGTCCCTCAGGGGGCTATTGAGCAATCAGCCCCAGCATTTT
TRBV27	.	.	TRBJ2-5	CASSLFGGPIQETQYF	TGTGCCAGCAGTTTATTCGGGGGGCCGATTCAAGAGACCCAGTACTTC
TRBV7-9	.	TRBD1	TRBJ1-2	CASRPGTGDGYTF	TGTGCCAGCAGGCCCGGGACAGGGGATGGCTACACCTTC
TRBV18	.	TRBD1	TRBJ1-5	CASSSRQGGQPQHF	TGTGCCAGCTCATCCCGACAGGGAGGTCAGCCCCAGCATTTT
TRBV4-2	.	.	TRBJ1-4	CASSQSLSPRGEKLFF	TGTGCCAGCAGCCAAAGTCTATCCCCTCGGGGGGAAAAACTGTTTTTT
TRBV5-4	.	TRBD1	TRBJ1-2	CASSPGQGAHFGYTF	TGTGCCAGCAGCCCCGGACAGGGGGCACATTTTGGCTACACCTTC
TRBV7-9	once	.	TRBJ1-4	CASSLGTAVNEKLFF	TGTGCCAGCAGCTTAGGGACAGCAGTTAATGAAAAACTGTTTTTT
TRBV7-9	.	.	TRBJ1-1	CASNDDAARVNTEAFF	TGTGCCAGCAACGACGACGCGGCGCGGGTGAACACTGAAGCTTTCTTT
TRBV7-9	.	TRBD2	TRBJ2-5	CASSSPGGGQETQYF	TGTGCCAGCAGCTCCCCCGGGGGGGGGCAAGAGACCCAGTACTTC
TRBV7-2	.	.	TRBJ2-3	CASSPRFLRADTQYF	TGTGCCAGCAGCCCCAGATTCCTGCGGGCAGATACGCAGTATTTT
TRBV18	.	TRBD1	TRBJ1-1	CASSPKQGGGAEAFF	TGTGCCAGCTCACCCAAACAGGGGGGAGGTGCTGAAGCTTTCTTT
TRBV29-1	.	.	TRBJ2-5	CSVTMGGETQYF	TGCAGCGTTACGATGGGAGGAGAGACCCAGTACTTC
TRBV15	few	TRBD2	TRBJ2-5	CATSRDGAGRGMETQYF	TGTGCCACCAGCAGAGATGGGGCCGGGAGGGGTATGGAGACCCAGTACTTC
TRBV5-1	.	TRBD2	TRBJ2-5	CASSLGTTSGGLGETQYF	TGCGCCAGCAGCTTGGGCACTACAAGCGGGGGCCTTGGGGAGACCCAGTACTTC
TRBV7-9	.	.	TRBJ2-3	CASSLMGGPDTQYF	TGTGCCAGCAGCTTAATGGGGGGGCCAGATACGCAGTATTTT
TRBV14	.	TRBD2	TRBJ2-1	CASSQDLGLAGRNEQFF	TGTGCCAGCAGCCAAGATCTTGGACTAGCGGGGCGGAATGAGCAGTTCTTC
TRBV25-1	.	.	TRBJ1-1	CASSEYGRETEAFF	TGTGCCAGCAGTGAATATGGGAGAGAAACTGAAGCTTTCTTT
TRBV7-2	.	.	TRBJ2-1	CASSFRIGGEGYEQFF	TGTGCCAGCAGCTTTCGCATAGGCGGTGAGGGATATGAGCAGTTCTTC
TRBV7-2	.	TRBD2	TRBJ2-2	CASSWDAGGVTGELFF	TGTGCCAGCAGCTGGGACGCGGGGGGTGTCACCGGGGAGCTGTTTTTT
TRBV10-2	.	TRBD2	TRBJ2-3	CASSSKGLGAQYF	TGCGCCAGCAGTTCTAAGGGACTAGGGGCGCAGTATTTT
TRBV12-3/TRBV12-4	.	.	TRBJ1-1	CASSIRGTEAFF	TGTGCCAGCAGTATCAGGGGAACTGAAGCTTTCTTT
TRBV3-1/TRBV3-2	.	TRBD1	TRBJ2-7	CASSQFWTGPYEQYF	TGTGCCAGCAGCCAGTTTTGGACAGGACCCTACGAGCAGTACTTC
TRBV10-3	.	.	TRBJ2-3	CAISEPGETQYF	TGTGCCATCAGTGAACCGGGAGAAACGCAGTATTTT
TRBV6-5	.	.	TRBJ1-1	CASRKSGTEAFF	TGTGCCAGCAGAAAGTCGGGTACTGAAGCTTTCTTT
TRBV6-5	.	TRBD1	TRBJ1-6	CASSQHRDRVSPLHF	TGTGCCAGCAGTCAACACCGGGACAGGGTCTCACCCCTCCACTTT
TRBV12-3/TRBV12-4	.	.	TRBJ2-5	CASSFGRRETQYF	TGTGCCAGCAGTTTCGGTCGAAGAGAGACCCAGTACTTC
TRBV9	.	TRBD1	TRBJ1-3	CASSAPHRTGTPVGGNTIYF	TGTGCCAGCAGCGCCCCGCATAGGACAGGGACACCGGTCGGTGGAAACACCATATATTTT
TRBV7-8	.	.	TRBJ2-1	CASSLSTGSYNEQFF	TGTGCCAGCAGCTTATCCACAGGCTCCTACAATGAGCAGTTCTTC
TRBV27	.	TRBD1	TRBJ2-5	CASSPSPGQGTKTQYF	TGTGCCAGCAGTCCCAGTCCGGGACAGGGGACCAAGACCCAGTACTTC
TRBV7-2	.	.	TRBJ2-3	CASSRGGTDTQYF	TGTGCCAGCAGTAGAGGGGGAACAGATACGCAGTATTTT
TRBV14	.	TRBD2	TRBJ2-1	CASSLVAGAYNEQFF	TGTGCCAGCAGCCTGGTAGCGGGGGCATACAATGAGCAGTTCTTC
TRBV7-2	.	.	TRBJ2-7	CASSLTPRGTYEQYF	TGTGCCAGCAGCTTAACCCCCAGGGGAACCTACGAGCAGTACTTC
TRBV29-1	.	.	TRBJ2-3	CSVSPGVWDTQYF	TGCAGCGTTAGTCCCGGGGTGTGGGATACGCAGTATTTT
TRBV10-3	.	TRBD1	TRBJ1-2	CASKGTGEYYGYTF	TGTGCCAGCAAGGGGACAGGTGAATACTATGGCTACACCTTC
TRBV21-1	.	.	TRBJ2-7	CASSLFTGGWYEQYF	TGTGCCAGCAGCCTCTTCACAGGGGGCTGGTACGAGCAGTACTTC
TRBV7-3	.	.	TRBJ2-2	CASSPNINTGELFF	TGTGCCAGCAGCCCTAATATTAACACCGGGGAGCTGTTTTTT
TRBV4-1	.	.	TRBJ2-2	CASSLPGGRGGTGELFF	TGCGCCAGCAGCCTACCGGGGGGCCGGGGCGGCACCGGGGAGCTGTTTTTT
TRBV5-6	.	.	TRBJ1-1	CASSLSSFGVREAFF	TGTGCCAGCAGCTTGAGCTCGTTCGGGGTGAGGGAAGCTTTCTTT
TRBV29-1	.	TRBD1	TRBJ2-4	CSVDGTGGACYIQYF	TGCAGCGTTGATGGGACAGGGGGCGCCTGTTACATTCAGTACTTC
TRBV5-1	.	TRBD2	TRBJ2-1	CASRVSPGLGMEQFF	TGCGCCAGCAGAGTGTCACCGGGACTAGGTATGGAGCAGTTCTTC
TRBV5-1	.	.	TRBJ1-1	CASSLASGGTGRTEAFF	TGCGCCAGCAGCTTGGCCTCTGGGGGAACAGGGAGAACTGAAGCTTTCTTT
TRBV11-1	few	.	TRBJ1-1	CASSLWRVPQTEAFF	TGTGCCAGCAGCTTATGGAGGGTCCCCCAGACTGAAGCTTTCTTT